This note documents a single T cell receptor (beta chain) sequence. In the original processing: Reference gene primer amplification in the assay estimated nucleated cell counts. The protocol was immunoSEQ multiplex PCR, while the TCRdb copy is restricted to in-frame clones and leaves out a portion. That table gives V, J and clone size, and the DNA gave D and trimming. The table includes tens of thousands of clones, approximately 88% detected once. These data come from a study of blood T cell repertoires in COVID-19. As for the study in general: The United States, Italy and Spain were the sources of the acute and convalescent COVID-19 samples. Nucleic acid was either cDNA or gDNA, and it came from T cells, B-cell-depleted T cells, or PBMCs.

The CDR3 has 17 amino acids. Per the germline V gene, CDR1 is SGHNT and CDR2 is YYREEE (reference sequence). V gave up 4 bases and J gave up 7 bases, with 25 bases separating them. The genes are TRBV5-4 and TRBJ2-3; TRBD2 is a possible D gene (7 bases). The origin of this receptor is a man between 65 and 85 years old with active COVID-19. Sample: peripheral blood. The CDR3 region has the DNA TGTGCCAGCAGCGGAAGGGGGGGCGGTTCAAAGGGAAATACGCAGTATTTT. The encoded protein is CASSGRGGGSKGNTQYF.